The source of this T cell receptor (beta chain) is a study of beta chain features in type 1 diabetes. Points from the study as a whole: Among patients with Type 1 diabetes, TCRB CDR3s were moderately but significantly shorter in every one of the four CD4+ subsets.

The table lists this clone with a few counts. No antigen is known for it. This CDR3 comprises 14 residues. CDR1 is SGHAT, CDR2 FQNNGV, per germline. V was shortened by 5 bases and J by 1 base, with 11 bases between the two germline ends. Sequenced material consisted of expressed TCRB transcripts (all of the isolated RNA was reverse transcribed). The method was immunoSEQ multiplex PCR; TCRdb's version includes in-frame clones alone and lacks a portion of them. Of 85,000 to 110,000 clones listed, 28% are singletons. The sequenced material came from central memory CD4+ T cells from blood. V usage is TRBV11-2 and J usage is TRBJ1-1; D gene ambiguous. This clonotype was sampled from a woman between 18 and 29 years old with type 1 diabetes. Written as DNA, the CDR3 is TGTGCCAGCAGCCTCCGGACTGGGAACACTGAAGCTTTCTTT. Translated, it gives CASSLRTGNTEAFF.